This passage covers 25 T cell receptor beta chains from one sample sequenced in a study of PD-L1 blockade in urothelial cancer (dated by TCRdb to 2017 to 2019). Library construction relied on the immunoSEQ multiplex PCR assay. Imported from immuneACCESS, the table was reduced by TCRdb to in-frame sequences with V and J called. These copies leave out some clones; in studies compared against another copy, an unresolved V gene accounts for under half, and the cause of the remainder is not known. This sample is represented by about 84,000 clones; roughly 82% of them were singletons. Around a tenth of the sample is held by the ten biggest clonotypes. This material consisted of PBMCs, taken around atezolizumab (anti-PD-L1) treatment. Receptor source: a man between 65 and 85 years old with urothelial cancer.

This rearrangement joins TRBV6-6 to TRBJ2-5; TRBD2 matches 9 bases. CDR1 MNHNY and CDR2 SVGAGI come from the germline V gene (reference sequence). The length of the CDR3 is 16 residues. Trimming at V came to 3 bases and at J to 5 bases, leaving 10 bases not matched to a gene. The CDR3: CASSYDHSGGSETQYF. CDR3 sequence (DNA): TGTGCCAGCAGTTATGATCATAGCGGGGGCTCGGAGACCCAGTACTTC.

The chain has TRBV5-1 and TRBJ1-3; TRBD1 agrees at 7 bases. The CDR3 consists of 14 residues. Germline trimming cut 3 bases from V and 0 bases from J; bases unmatched to any gene: 0. Per germline, CDR1 SGHRS and CDR2 YFSETQ. The CDR3 DNA is TGCGCCAGCAGCTGGGACAGCTCTGGAAACACCATATATTTT. It codes for CASSWDSSGNTIYF.

This chain connects TRBV5-4 to TRBJ2-1; 13 nucleotides match TRBD2. This CDR3 comprises 18 residues. Per germline, CDR1 SGHNT and CDR2 YYREEE (reference sequence). V lost 0 bases to trimming and J lost 3 bases; unmatched junction nucleotides: 6. CDR3 in amino acids: CASSLAAGTSGIYNEQFF. The CDR3 coding sequence is TGTGCCAGCAGCTTGGCGGCGGGGACTAGCGGGATCTACAATGAGCAGTTCTTC.

The chain links TRBV19 to TRBJ2-5, with TRBD1 matching 10 bases. V shed 6 bases and J 4 bases; nucleotides not matched to a gene: 14. The CDR3 has 17 amino acids. CDR1 LNHDA and CDR2 SQIVND come from the germline V gene (reference sequence). The CDR3 sequence is CASSLRPGQGMGETQYF. In DNA, the CDR3 is TGTGCCAGTAGCCTACGACCGGGACAGGGGATGGGAGAGACCCAGTACTTC.

In its sample, this clone was seen a few times. The rearrangement joins TRBV19 to TRBJ1-1, with D possibly TRBD1 on 5 matching bases. The CDR3 runs to 14 residues. Trimming took 3 bases from V and 1 from J, leaving 9 bases between them. The germline gives CDR1 LNHDA, CDR2 SQIVND (reference sequence). The chain's CDR3 is CASSIRGRNTEAFF. CDR3 coding DNA: TGTGCCAGTAGTATCCGGGGGAGGAACACTGAAGCTTTCTTT.

The chain uses TRBV7-2 and TRBJ2-1; TRBD2 matches at 7 bases. Trimming at V came to 3 bases and at J to 6 bases, leaving 8 bases not matched to a gene. The CDR3 totals 15 residues. The V gene's germline CDR1 is SGHTA and CDR2 FQGNSA. The CDR3 coding sequence is TGTGCCAGCAGCTTGATGGTTCGCGGGAGCAATGAGCAGTTCTTC. Translating it yields CASSLMVRGSNEQFF.

With respect to this clone: Because the CDR3's place on the DNA is in doubt, the DNA is left out and the CDR3 is given as listed by TCRdb. This chain uses TRBV7-2 with TRBJ2-3; the D call in the table, TRBD2, was not verified against the DNA. From its first to its last residue, the CDR3 has 11 amino acids. Germline values: CDR1 SGHTA, CDR2 FQGNSA. Here the CDR3 reads CASSSSGTQYF.

The chain has TRBV6-1 and TRBJ2-1; the match to TRBD2 covers 10 bases. The CDR3 is 15 amino acids. Germline values: CDR1 MNHNS, CDR2 SASEGT. The ends lost 3 bases at V and 8 bases at J; junction bases unmatched: 7. The CDR3 protein is CASSDMSSGSDEQFF. The CDR3 nucleotides are TGTGCCAGCAGTGATATGTCTAGCGGGAGTGATGAGCAGTTCTTC.

The genes are TRBV10-3 and TRBJ2-7; tentative D call: TRBD1 (6 bases). V lost 7 bases to trimming and J lost 0 bases, with 13 bases between them. Germline assignment: CDR1 ENHRY and CDR2 SYGVKD. This CDR3 region has 14 residues. As DNA, the CDR3 is TGTGCCATCACCCCAGGGGCGCTCTCCTACGAGCAGTACTTC. Amino acids: CAITPGALSYEQYF.

The chain recombines TRBV11-2 with TRBJ2-7, with TRBD1 matching over 9 bases. The CDR3 totals 14 residues. Germline loops: CDR1 SGHAT, CDR2 FQNNGV. Unmatched junction bases numbered 4, after V lost 5 bases and J lost 2 bases. The CDR3 is CASSPGTGPYEQYF. CDR3 bases: TGTGCCAGCAGCCCCGGGACAGGGCCCTACGAGCAGTACTTC.

The chain uses TRBV5-1 and TRBJ2-7; D may be TRBD1 (6 bases). Germline V gene data show CDR1 as SGHRS and CDR2 as YFSETQ. The V gene lost 2 bases and the J gene lost 7 bases, with 10 bases spanning the gap. This CDR3 region has 12 residues. In DNA form, the CDR3 reads TGCGCCAGCAGCTTAACAGGGTATGAGCAGTACTTC. Residues: CASSLTGYEQYF.

This clone appeared once. J is TRBJ2-4 and V is TRBV7-9; 7 nucleotides agree with TRBD2. CDR3 length: 16 amino acids. The V and J ends lost 1 base and 1 base, in that order; junction bases with no gene match: 4. The germline gives CDR1 SEHNR, CDR2 FQNEAQ (reference sequence). CDR3 DNA sequence: TGTGCCAGCAGCTTAGACGGGGGGTGGGCCAAAAACATTCAGTACTTC. Its translation: CASSLDGGWAKNIQYF.

This clone has only one observation. The rearrangement uses TRBV5-6 and TRBJ1-5, with TRBD1 as a possible D gene (5 bases). Germline values: CDR1 SGHDT, CDR2 YYEEEE. This CDR3 has 12 amino acids. The V and J ends lost 5 bases and 8 bases respectively, with 11 bases between them. CDR3 protein: CASSIWGEPQHF. CDR3 DNA: TGTGCCAGCAGTATTTGGGGGGAGCCCCAGCATTTT.

The chain carries TRBV18 and TRBJ2-3, with TRBD1 matching over 9 bases. V lost 6 bases, J lost 0 bases, and 4 bases stayed unmatched. CDR1 is KGHSH and CDR2 is LQKENI in the germline V gene. The CDR3 sequence is 15 residues long. This chain's CDR3 is CASSRTGVSTDTQYF. The CDR3 nucleotides read TGTGCCAGCTCCCGGACAGGGGTTAGCACAGATACGCAGTATTTT.

The V call is TRBV12-5, the J call TRBJ1-1; TRBD1 might be the D (5 bases). CDR1 is LGHNT and CDR2 is FRNRAP in the germline V gene. Trimming cost V 4 bases and J 0 bases, with 9 bases left between them. CDR3 length equals 14 residues. In DNA, the CDR3 is TGTGCTAGTGGTTCGACAGTTATGAACACTGAAGCTTTCTTT. The encoded protein is CASGSTVMNTEAFF. The variable domain in full, with the rest retrieved from reference TRBV12-5 and TRBJ1-1, is DARVTQTPRHKVTEMGQEVTMRCQPILGHNTVFWYRQTMMQGLELLAYFRNRAPLDDSGMPKDRFSAEMPDATLATLKIQPSEPRDSAVYFCASGSTVMNTEAFFGQGTRLTVV.

The genes are TRBV6-1 and TRBJ1-1; no firm D call. V dropped 7 bases and J dropped 1 base, with 13 bases sitting between them. Germline V CDR1 and CDR2: MNHNS, SASEGT. The CDR3 sequence is 14 residues long. This CDR3 reads CASTPGPSNTEAFF. For the CDR3, the DNA is TGTGCCAGCACCCCTGGGCCCTCGAACACTGAAGCTTTCTTT.

The V and J genes are TRBV5-8 and TRBJ2-3; tentative D call: TRBD1 (5 bases). Germline V CDR1 and CDR2: SGHTS, YDEGEE. Trimming took off 4 bases at V and 4 bases at J, with 13 bases between the two ends. The CDR3 has 14 residues. DNA for the CDR3: TGTGCCAGCAGCAGGGGTTCTCAGGCAGATACGCAGTATTTT. Translating gives CASSRGSQADTQYF.

J is TRBJ2-7 and V is TRBV27; the D gene is possibly TRBD1 (8 bases). Germline loops: CDR1 MNHEY, CDR2 SMNVEV (reference sequence). The length of the CDR3 is 18 residues. The germline V and J ends were trimmed by 6 bases and 2 bases, with 26 bases remaining between them. The CDR3 bases are TGTGCCAGCAGGGCGGACAGGGCGGGGAGCGGGACTACCTACGAGCAGTACTTC. Translating gives CASRADRAGSGTTYEQYF.

This clone was seen a single time. This sequence joins TRBV5-4 and TRBJ2-1; a possible D gene is TRBD1 (7 bases). Germline V CDR1 and CDR2: SGHNT, YYREEE (reference sequence). The V and J ends lost 4 bases and 6 bases respectively, with 17 bases between them. This CDR3 contains 15 residues. CDR3 protein: CASSPAAGQFNEQFF. CDR3 sequence (DNA): TGTGCCAGCAGCCCCGCGGCGGGACAGTTCAATGAGCAGTTCTTC.

The chain uses TRBV7-2 and TRBJ1-5; D is undetermined. V dropped 1 base and J dropped 6 bases, with 13 bases sitting between them. Germline-derived CDR1 and CDR2 are SGHTA and FQGNSA. The CDR3 has 15 residues. CDR3 protein: CASSLGAGESQPQHF. Here the CDR3 DNA reads TGTGCCAGCAGCTTAGGTGCCGGGGAGAGTCAGCCCCAGCATTTT.

Here the CDR3 reads CASSASASGGRETQYF. In DNA, the CDR3 is TGTGCCAGCAGCGCCTCGGCTAGCGGGGGACGAGAGACCCAGTACTTC. The V and J genes are TRBV7-9 and TRBJ2-5, with TRBD2 matching 10 bases. The CDR3 runs to 16 residues. With 5 bases clipped from V and 4 bases from J, the junction kept 10 bases outside the gene matches. Germline CDR1 and CDR2: SEHNR and FQNEAQ (reference sequence).

As DNA, the CDR3 is TGTGCCAGCAGCTTTATGGCTAGCTCTTCGAACACCGGGGAGCTGTTTTTT. As protein: CASSFMASSSNTGELFF. The chain uses TRBV7-8 and TRBJ2-2, with D tentatively TRBD2 (5 bases). The germline CDR1 and CDR2 sequences are SGHVS and FQNEAQ. Trimming left V 3 bases short and J 0 bases short, with 14 bases between. This CDR3 comprises 17 residues.

The chain joins TRBV10-3 to TRBJ1-1; D gene uncertain. Germline assignment: CDR1 ENHRY and CDR2 SYGVKD. The V end was cut by 2 bases, the J end by 7 bases, with 8 bases between. The CDR3 has 12 residues. CDR3 coding DNA: TGTGCCATCAGTGAGGCGACACATGAAGCTTTCTTT. Encoded protein: CAISEATHEAFF.

This clone occurred once. This rearrangement joins TRBV5-1 to TRBJ2-3; TRBD2 agrees at 12 bases. Germline-derived CDR1 and CDR2 are SGHRS and YFSETQ. The CDR3 contains 16 residues. Trimming at V came to 4 bases and at J to 3 bases, leaving 6 bases not matched to a gene. The CDR3 nucleotides read TGCGCCAGCAGCGAAACGACTAGCGGGAGTACAGATACGCAGTATTTT. Residues: CASSETTSGSTDTQYF. Together with reference TRBV5-1 and TRBJ2-3, the CDR3 gives the full variable domain: KAGVTQTPRYLIKTRGQQVTLSCSPISGHRSVSWYQQTPGQGLQFLFEYFSETQRNKGNFPGRFSGRQFSNSRSEMNVSTLELGDSALYLCASSETTSGSTDTQYFGPGTRLTVL.

As concerns this clone: A junction end diverges from the germline sequence, so it may reflect a read error. The chain links TRBV6-5 to TRBJ2-1, with a possible D match to TRBD1 (5 bases). The germline CDR1 and CDR2 sequences are MNHEY and SVGAGI. This CDR3 is 14 amino acids long. CDR3 sequence (DNA): TGTGCCAGCAGTCACTCCCAAAGGGGCAATGAGCAGTTCTTC. Amino acids: CASSHSQRGNEQFF.